Described below is a single T cell receptor (beta chain) sequence and its context. This sample is part of a study of blood T cell repertoires in COVID-19. Turning to the study itself: Samples taken during acute and convalescent COVID-19 were collected in the United States, Italy and Spain. The analysed material was cDNA or gDNA that came from T cells, B-cell-depleted T cells, or PBMCs.

Original methodology: Scientists estimated how many nucleated cells there were by amplifying reference gene primers. Using immunoSEQ multiplex PCR, the repertoire was profiled, and TCRdb retains in-frame clones only, with some absent. V and J calls and clone size are those listed in that table; D and trimming were worked out from the DNA. The sample carries about 110,000 clones, 71% recorded once. Sample: peripheral blood. The receptor was derived from a human donor with acute or convalescent COVID-19. The donor label of this sample is uncertain.

The CDR3 spells CASSDLAGGRNEQFF. CDR3 nucleotide sequence: TGTGCCAGTAGCGACCTAGCGGGGGGCCGCAATGAGCAGTTCTTC. The gene calls are TRBV19 and TRBJ2-1; 11 bases are a match to TRBD2. This CDR3 has 15 residues. Trimming at V came to 6 bases and at J to 6 bases, leaving 7 bases not matched to a gene. From germline, CDR1 is LNHDA and CDR2 SQIVND (reference sequence).